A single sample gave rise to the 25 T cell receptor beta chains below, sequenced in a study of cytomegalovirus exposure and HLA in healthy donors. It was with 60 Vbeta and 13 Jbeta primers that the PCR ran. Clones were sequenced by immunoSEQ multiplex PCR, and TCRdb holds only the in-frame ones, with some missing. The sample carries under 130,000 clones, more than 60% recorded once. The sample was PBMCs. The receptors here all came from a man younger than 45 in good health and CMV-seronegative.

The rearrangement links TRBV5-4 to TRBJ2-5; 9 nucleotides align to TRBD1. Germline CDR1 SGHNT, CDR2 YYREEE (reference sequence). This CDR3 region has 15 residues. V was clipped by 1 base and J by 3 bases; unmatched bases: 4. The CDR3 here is CASSLSGDREETQYF. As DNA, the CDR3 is TGTGCCAGCAGCTTGTCCGGGGACAGGGAAGAGACCCAGTACTTC.

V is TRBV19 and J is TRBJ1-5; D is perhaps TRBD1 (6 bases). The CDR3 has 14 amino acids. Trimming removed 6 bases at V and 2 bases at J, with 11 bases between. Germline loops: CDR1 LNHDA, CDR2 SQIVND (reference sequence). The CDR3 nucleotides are TGTGCCAGTAGCCCAGGGGCAGGCAATCAGCCCCAGCATTTT. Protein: CASSPGAGNQPQHF.

The DNA of the CDR3 is TGTGCCATGTCAGGTTTTGGCACCGGGGAGCTGTTTTTT. Residues: CAMSGFGTGELFF. The chain has TRBV19 and TRBJ2-2; D is unclear. In germline, CDR1 is LNHDA, CDR2 SQIVND (reference sequence). The CDR3 spans 13 residues. V gave up 10 bases and J gave up 4 bases, with 13 bases separating them.

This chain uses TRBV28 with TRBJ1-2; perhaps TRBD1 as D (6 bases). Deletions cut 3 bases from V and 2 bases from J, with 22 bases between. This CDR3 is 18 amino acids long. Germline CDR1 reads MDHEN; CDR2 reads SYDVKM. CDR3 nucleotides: TGTGCCAGCAGTTTCACGGCGTCACAGGGATGGGCCAACTATGGCTACACCTTC. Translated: CASSFTASQGWANYGYTF.

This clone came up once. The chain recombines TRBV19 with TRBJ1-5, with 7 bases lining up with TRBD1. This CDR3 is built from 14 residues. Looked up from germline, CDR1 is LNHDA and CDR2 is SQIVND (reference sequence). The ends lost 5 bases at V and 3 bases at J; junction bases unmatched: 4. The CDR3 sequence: CASSLTGDNQPQHF. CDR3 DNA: TGTGCCAGTAGTCTTACAGGGGACAATCAGCCCCAGCATTTT.

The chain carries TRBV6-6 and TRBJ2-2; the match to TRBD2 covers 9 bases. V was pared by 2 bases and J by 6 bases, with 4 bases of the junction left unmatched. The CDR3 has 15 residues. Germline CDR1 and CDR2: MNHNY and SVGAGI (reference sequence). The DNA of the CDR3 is TGTGCCAGCAGTTACGGGACTAGCTCGGCCGGGGAGCTGTTTTTT. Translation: CASSYGTSSAGELFF.

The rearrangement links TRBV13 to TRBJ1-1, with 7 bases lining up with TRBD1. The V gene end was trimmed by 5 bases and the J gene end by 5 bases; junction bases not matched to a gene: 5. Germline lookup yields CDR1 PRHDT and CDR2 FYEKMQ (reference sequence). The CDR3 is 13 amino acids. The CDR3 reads CASSPTGRTEAFF. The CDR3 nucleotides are TGTGCCAGCAGCCCGACAGGGAGGACTGAAGCTTTCTTT.

The CDR3 spells CASSQLRELVYGYTF. CDR3 nucleotide sequence: TGCGCCAGCAGCCAACTCAGGGAATTGGTGTATGGCTACACCTTC. This chain links TRBV4-1 with TRBJ1-2, with a possible D match to TRBD1 (5 bases). Germline V gene data show CDR1 as MGHRA and CDR2 as YSYEKL. Trimming removed 2 bases from V and 5 bases from J, with 15 bases in between. The CDR3 extends over 15 amino acids.

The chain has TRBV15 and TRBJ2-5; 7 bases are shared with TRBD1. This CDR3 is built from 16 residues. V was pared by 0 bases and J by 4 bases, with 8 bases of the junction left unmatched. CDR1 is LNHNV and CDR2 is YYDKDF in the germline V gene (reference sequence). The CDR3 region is CATSRERGLVGETQYF. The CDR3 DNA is TGTGCCACCAGCAGAGAGAGGGGGCTAGTTGGAGAGACCCAGTACTTC.

CDR3 protein: CASSPRGISTDTQYF. CDR3 sequence (DNA): TGTGCCAGCAGCCCCCGGGGGATTAGCACAGATACGCAGTATTTT. This sequence joins TRBV7-9 and TRBJ2-3; the D gene is possibly TRBD2 (6 bases). Germline V gives CDR1 SEHNR, CDR2 FQNEAQ (reference sequence). V lost 5 bases and J 0 bases, leaving 12 bases between the germline ends. The CDR3 runs 15 residues.

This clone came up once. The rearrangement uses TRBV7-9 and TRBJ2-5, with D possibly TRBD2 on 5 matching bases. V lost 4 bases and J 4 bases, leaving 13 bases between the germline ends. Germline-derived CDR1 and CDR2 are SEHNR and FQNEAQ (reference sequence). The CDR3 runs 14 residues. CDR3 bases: TGTGCCAGCAGCTCGGGGAGTGCCCTAGAGACCCAGTACTTC. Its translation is CASSSGSALETQYF.

In DNA form, the CDR3 reads TGCAGCGTGTTAGCGTTCAACTATGGCTACACCTTC. It encodes CSVLAFNYGYTF. The rearrangement uses TRBV29-1 and TRBJ1-2; D not resolved. In germline, CDR1 is SQVTM, CDR2 ANQGSEA. V lost 6 bases, J lost 2 bases, and 10 bases lay in between. The CDR3 has 12 amino acids.

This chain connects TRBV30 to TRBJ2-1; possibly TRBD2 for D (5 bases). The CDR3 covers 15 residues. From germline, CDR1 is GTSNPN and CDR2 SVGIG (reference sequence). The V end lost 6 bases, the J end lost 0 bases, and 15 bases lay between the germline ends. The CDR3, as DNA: TGTGCCTGCCTTGCGAGGGCGTCCTCCTACAATGAGCAGTTCTTC. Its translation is CACLARASSYNEQFF.

In DNA, the CDR3 is TGTGCCAGCAGCCAATATAACAGCGGGAGGGGGACAGATACGCAGTATTTT. Its translation is CASSQYNSGRGTDTQYF. The V call is TRBV5-4, the J call TRBJ2-3; 10 nucleotides align to TRBD2. The germline gives CDR1 SGHNT, CDR2 YYREEE (reference sequence). The CDR3 consists of 17 residues. V was clipped by 4 bases and J by 3 bases; unmatched bases: 11.

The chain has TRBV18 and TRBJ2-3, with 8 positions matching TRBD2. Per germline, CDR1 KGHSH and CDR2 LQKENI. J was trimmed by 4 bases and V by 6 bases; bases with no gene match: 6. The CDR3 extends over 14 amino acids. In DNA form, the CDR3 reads TGTGCCAGCTCCCCGGGGGGGACGCCAGATACGCAGTATTTT. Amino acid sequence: CASSPGGTPDTQYF.

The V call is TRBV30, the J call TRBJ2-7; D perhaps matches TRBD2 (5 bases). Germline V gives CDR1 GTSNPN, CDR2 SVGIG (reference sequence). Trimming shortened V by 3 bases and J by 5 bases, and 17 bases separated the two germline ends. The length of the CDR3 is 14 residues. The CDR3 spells CAWRAAGSIHEQYF. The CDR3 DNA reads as TGTGCCTGGAGAGCGGCGGGTAGTATCCACGAGCAGTACTTC.

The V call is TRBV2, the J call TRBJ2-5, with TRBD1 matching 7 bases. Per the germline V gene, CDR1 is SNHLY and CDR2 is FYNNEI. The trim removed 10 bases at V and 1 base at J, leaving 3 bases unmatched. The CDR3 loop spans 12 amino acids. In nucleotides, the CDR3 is TGTGCCACGGGACAGATCCAAGAGACCCAGTACTTC. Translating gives CATGQIQETQYF.

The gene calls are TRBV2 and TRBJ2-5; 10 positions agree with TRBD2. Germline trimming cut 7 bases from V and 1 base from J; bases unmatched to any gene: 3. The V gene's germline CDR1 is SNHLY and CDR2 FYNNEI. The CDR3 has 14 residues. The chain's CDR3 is CASISGGPQETQYF. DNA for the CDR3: TGTGCCAGCATTAGCGGGGGGCCCCAAGAGACCCAGTACTTC.

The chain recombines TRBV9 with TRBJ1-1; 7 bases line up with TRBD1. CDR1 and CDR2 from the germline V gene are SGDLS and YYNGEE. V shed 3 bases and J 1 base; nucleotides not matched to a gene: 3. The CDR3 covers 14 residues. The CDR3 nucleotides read TGTGCCAGCAGCGCCCGGGACAGGAACACTGAAGCTTTCTTT. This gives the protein CASSARDRNTEAFF.

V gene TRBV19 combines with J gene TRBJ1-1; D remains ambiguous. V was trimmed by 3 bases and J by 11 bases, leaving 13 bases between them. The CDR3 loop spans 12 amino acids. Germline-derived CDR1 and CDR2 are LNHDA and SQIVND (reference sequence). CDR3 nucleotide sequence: TGTGCCAGTAGTATTGGGAGTTCGGGGGCTTTCTTT. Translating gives CASSIGSSGAFF.

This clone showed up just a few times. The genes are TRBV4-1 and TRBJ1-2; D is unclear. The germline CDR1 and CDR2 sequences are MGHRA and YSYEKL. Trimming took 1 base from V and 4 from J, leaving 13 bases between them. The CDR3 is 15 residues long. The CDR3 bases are TGCGCCAGCAGCCAAGCAACGGGGTCAGGCTATGGCTACACCTTC. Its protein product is CASSQATGSGYGYTF.

CDR3 residues: CSVVSETQYF. The DNA for the CDR3 is TGCAGCGTTGTTTCGGAGACCCAGTACTTC. V and J are TRBV29-1 and TRBJ2-5; D unresolved. CDR1 and CDR2 from the germline V gene are SQVTM and ANQGSEA. CDR3 length: 10 residues. V dropped 4 bases and J dropped 5 bases, with 5 bases sitting between them.

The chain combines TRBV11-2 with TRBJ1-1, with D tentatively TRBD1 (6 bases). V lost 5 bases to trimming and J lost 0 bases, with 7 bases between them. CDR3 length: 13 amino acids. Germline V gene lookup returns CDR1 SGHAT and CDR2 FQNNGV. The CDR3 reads CASSRTVNTEAFF. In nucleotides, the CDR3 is TGTGCCAGCAGCAGGACAGTGAACACTGAAGCTTTCTTT.

CDR3 protein: CASSQGTGGNYGYTF. The CDR3 DNA reads as TGCGCCAGCAGCCAAGGGACAGGGGGTAACTATGGCTACACCTTC. V gene TRBV4-3 combines with J gene TRBJ1-2; TRBD1 matches at 10 bases. V was pared by 1 base and J by 1 base, with 0 bases of the junction left unmatched. There are 15 residues in the CDR3. Germline V gene data show CDR1 as LGHNA and CDR2 as YSLEER.

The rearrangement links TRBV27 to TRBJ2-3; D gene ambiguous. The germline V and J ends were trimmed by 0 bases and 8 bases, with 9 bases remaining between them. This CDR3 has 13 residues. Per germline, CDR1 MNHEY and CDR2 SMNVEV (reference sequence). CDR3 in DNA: TGTGCCAGCAGTTTATCGCGACTTAGTACGCAGTATTTT. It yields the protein CASSLSRLSTQYF.